This passage covers 2 T cell receptor beta chains from one sample sequenced in a study of regulatory T cells in long-lasting Graves disease. Documented time point: newly diagnosed GD, antithyroid drugs for less than 3 months. The authors made the TCR library using RNA they extracted from PBMCs. Libraries of TCR beta came from iRepertoire HTBI primers plus Arm-PCR of CDR3 regions. TCRdb re-analysed the multiplex PCR reads in MiXCR, keeping a single row per CDR3 protein. The sample records a few hundred thousand distinct CDR3 sequences, 16% being singletons. These data are also associated with another study on T cells in Graves' hyperthyroidism and ophthalmopathy.

Sequencing was performed on peripheral blood mononuclear cells (PBMCs), taken at new diagnosis, from a patient treated with antithyroid drugs. These receptors all stem from a woman aged 18 to 35 with Graves disease.

This clonotype appeared many times. The V gene is TRBV9, the J gene TRBJ1-2, with D possibly being TRBD1 (5 bases). V was clipped by 1 base and J by 2 bases, with 12 bases between them. This CDR3 has 15 residues. CDR1 SGDLS and CDR2 YYNGEE come from the germline V gene. In DNA, the CDR3 is TGTGCCAGCAGCGTAACGGGCAAGGGGAACTATGGCTACACCTTC. This translates into CASSVTGKGNYGYTF.

This clonotype came up a few times. This chain joins TRBV7-9 and TRBJ1-5; weak D call: TRBD1 (5 bases). CDR1 and CDR2 (germline): SEHNR, FQNEAQ (reference sequence). The CDR3 contains 13 residues. Trimming removed 7 bases from V and 4 bases from J, with 11 bases in between. This chain's CDR3 is CASTIGGNQPQHF. CDR3 DNA sequence: TGTGCCAGCACCATCGGGGGTAATCAGCCCCAGCATTTT.